This T cell receptor (beta chain) was sequenced during a study of T cells in localized non-small cell lung cancer. Sequencing was performed with immunoSEQ multiplex PCR; in TCRdb, only in-frame clones are kept and a portion is missing. The table records under 150,000 clones, more than 80% of them present only once. This specimen consisted of peripheral blood, obtained before any cancer treatment. The receptor's source is a female donor of 60 years or more with stage I lung adenocarcinoma.

CDR3 residues: CAWSAPGWNSPLHF. For the CDR3, the DNA is TGTGCCTGGAGTGCCCCAGGGTGGAATTCACCCCTCCACTTT. The V gene is TRBV30, the J gene TRBJ1-6; TRBD1 is a possible D gene (5 bases). The CDR3 is 14 amino acids. V was shortened by 1 base and J by 7 bases, with 11 bases between the two germline ends. Germline values: CDR1 GTSNPN, CDR2 SVGIG (reference sequence).